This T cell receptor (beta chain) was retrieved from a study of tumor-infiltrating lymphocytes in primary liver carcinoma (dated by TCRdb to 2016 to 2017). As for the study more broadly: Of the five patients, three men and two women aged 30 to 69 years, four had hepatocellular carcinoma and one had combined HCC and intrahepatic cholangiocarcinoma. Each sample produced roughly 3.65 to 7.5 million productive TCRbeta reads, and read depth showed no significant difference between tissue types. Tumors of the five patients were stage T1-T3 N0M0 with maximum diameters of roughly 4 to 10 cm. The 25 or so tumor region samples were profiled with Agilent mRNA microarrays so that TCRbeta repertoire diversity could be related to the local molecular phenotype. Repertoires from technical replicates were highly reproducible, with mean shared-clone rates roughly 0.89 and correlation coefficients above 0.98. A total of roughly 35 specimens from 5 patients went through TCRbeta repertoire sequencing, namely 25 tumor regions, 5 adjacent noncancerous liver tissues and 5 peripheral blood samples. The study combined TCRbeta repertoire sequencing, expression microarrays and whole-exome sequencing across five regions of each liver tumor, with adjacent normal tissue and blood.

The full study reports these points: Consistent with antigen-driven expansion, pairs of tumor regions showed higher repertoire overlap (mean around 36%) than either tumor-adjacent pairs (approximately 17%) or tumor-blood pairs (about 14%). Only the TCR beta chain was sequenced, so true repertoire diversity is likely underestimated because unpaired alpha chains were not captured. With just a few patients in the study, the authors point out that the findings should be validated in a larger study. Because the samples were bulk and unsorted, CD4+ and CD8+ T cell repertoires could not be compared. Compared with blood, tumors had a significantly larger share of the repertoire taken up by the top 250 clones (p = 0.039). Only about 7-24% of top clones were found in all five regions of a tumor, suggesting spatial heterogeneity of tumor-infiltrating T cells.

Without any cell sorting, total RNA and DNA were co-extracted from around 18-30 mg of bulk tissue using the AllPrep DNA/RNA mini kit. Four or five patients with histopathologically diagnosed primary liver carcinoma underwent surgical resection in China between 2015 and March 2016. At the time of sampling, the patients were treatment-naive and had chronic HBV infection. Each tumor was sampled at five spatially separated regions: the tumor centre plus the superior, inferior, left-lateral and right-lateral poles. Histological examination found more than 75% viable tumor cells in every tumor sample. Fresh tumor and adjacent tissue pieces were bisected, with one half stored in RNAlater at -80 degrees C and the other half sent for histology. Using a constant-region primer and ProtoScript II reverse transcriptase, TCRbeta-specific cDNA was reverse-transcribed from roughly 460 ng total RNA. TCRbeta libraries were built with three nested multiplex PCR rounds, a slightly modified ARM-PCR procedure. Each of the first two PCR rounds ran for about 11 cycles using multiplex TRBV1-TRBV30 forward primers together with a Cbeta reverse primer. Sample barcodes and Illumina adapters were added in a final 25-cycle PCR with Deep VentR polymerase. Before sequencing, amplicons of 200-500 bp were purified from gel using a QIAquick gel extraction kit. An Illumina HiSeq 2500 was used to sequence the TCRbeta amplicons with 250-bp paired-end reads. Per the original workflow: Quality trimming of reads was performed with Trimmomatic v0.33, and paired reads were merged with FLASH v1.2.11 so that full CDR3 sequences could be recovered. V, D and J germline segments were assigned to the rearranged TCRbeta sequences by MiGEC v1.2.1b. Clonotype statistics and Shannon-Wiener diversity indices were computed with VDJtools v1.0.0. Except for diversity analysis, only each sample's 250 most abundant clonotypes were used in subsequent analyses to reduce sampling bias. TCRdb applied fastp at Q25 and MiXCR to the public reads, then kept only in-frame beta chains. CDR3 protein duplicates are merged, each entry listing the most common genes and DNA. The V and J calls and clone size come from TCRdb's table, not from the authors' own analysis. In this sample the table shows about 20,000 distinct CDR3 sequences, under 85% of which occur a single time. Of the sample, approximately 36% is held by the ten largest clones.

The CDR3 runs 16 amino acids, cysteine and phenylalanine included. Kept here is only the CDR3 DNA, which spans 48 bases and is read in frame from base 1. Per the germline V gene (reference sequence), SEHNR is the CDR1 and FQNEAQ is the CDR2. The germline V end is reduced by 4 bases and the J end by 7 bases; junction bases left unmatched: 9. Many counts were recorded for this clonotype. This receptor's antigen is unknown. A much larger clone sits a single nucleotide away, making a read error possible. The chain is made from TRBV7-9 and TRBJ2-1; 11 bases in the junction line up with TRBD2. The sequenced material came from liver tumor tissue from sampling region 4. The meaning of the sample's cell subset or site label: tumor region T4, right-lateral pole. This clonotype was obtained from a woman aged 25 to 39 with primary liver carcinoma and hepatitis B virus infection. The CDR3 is CASSSGTSGARNEQFF. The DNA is TGTGCCAGCAGCTCAGGGACTAGCGGAGCTAGGAATGAGCAGTTCTTC.